The entry that follows covers one TCR beta chain sequence. This entry belongs to a study of T cell changes during pregnancy in multiple sclerosis. This CDR3 has 16 residues. Unmatched junction bases numbered 7, after V lost 1 base and J lost 7 bases. Germline V gene sequence: CDR1 MNHNS, CDR2 SASEGT. Measured with immunoSEQ multiplex PCR; TCRdb has only the in-frame clones, and not every one. This table has 60,000 or so clones, 85% to 90% appearing once. The sample was peripheral blood from another person, used as feeder cells. J is TRBJ1-4 and V is TRBV6-1, with 9 bases that match TRBD1. The TCR sequence derives from a human donor whose cells served as feeder cells for cultures in a pregnancy study. The CDR3 nucleotides are TGTGCCAGCAGTGAAGAGACCGGGACAGGGTTTGAAAAACTGTTTTTT. Its protein product is CASSEETGTGFEKLFF.